This T cell receptor beta chain was retrieved from a study of human T cells and chemical hapten exposure. MiXCR was run by TCRdb on the RACE reads, yielding one entry per CDR3 protein. The repertoire holds 380,000 or so distinct CDR3 sequences, with around 5% as singletons. Time point reported: pre-sensitization, week 0. Documented treatment: therapeutic diphenylcyclopropenone sensitization with weekly scalp DPC. Germline lookup yields CDR1 SGDLS and CDR2 YYNGEE. The CDR3 contains 14 residues. Deletions cut 5 bases from V and 5 bases from J, with 14 bases between. The chain recombines TRBV9 with TRBJ2-1; D might be TRBD2 (6 bases). Sequencing was performed on whole blood, taken in connection with sensitization to the hapten diphenylcyclopropenone (DPC). The TCR was taken from a woman under 30 with alopecia areata. Some clones in this sample may be carry-over from other donors' samples. DNA for the CDR3: TGTGCCAGCAGTGTAAGAGGACTACACAATGAGCAGTTCTTC. This sequence encodes CASSVRGLHNEQFF.